These T cell receptor beta chains were read from a single sample in a study of blood T cells in healthy people across ages. TCRdb analysed the 5' RACE reads with MiXCR anew, one entry per CDR3 protein. Among about 680,000 distinct CDR3 sequences listed, 45% to 50% were seen once. The source material was blood. These TCRs come from a woman aged 60-75 years in good health. Both conserved end residues are part of each CDR3. A D gene is named only where the DNA matches it firmly. Some rows mark clone size as missing; the rest say once, few, many or name a class of expanded clone.

V	D	size	J	DNA	CDR3
TRBV29-1	TRBD1	few	TRBJ1-2	TGCAGCGTTGGAGGGGGCGTTTATTATGGCTACACCTTC	CSVGGGVYYGYTF
TRBV28	-	-	TRBJ2-7	TGTGCCAGCACCCTCCCCGGGGGATCCTACGAGCAGTACTTC	CASTLPGGSYEQYF
TRBV5-1	-	-	TRBJ2-5	TGCGCCAGCAGCTTGGCCGGGCGGTTTAACAATGAGCAGTACTTC	CASSLAGRFNNEQYF
TRBV9	-	few	TRBJ2-3	TGTGCCAGCAGCGTAGCTAGCCTCCCTGATACGCAGTATTTT	CASSVASLPDTQYF
TRBV7-2	-	-	TRBJ1-4	TGTGCCAGCAGCTTAGGGACCCATAATGAAAAACTGTTTTTT	CASSLGTHNEKLFF
TRBV6-2/TRBV6-3	TRBD1	-	TRBJ2-7	TGTGCCACCCGACAGGGGAAGCAGTACTTC	CATRQGKQYF
TRBV25-1	TRBD2	many	TRBJ2-1	TGTGCCAGCAGTGGGAGCGGGGGGCACAATGAGCAGTTCTTC	CASSGSGGHNEQFF
TRBV18	-	-	TRBJ2-4	TGTGCCAGCTCACCACTTAGGAGGGGGCTGGCCAAAAACATTCAGTACTTC	CASSPLRRGLAKNIQYF
TRBV3-1	TRBD2	-	TRBJ2-4	TGTGCCAGCAGCCAAGGGGCTAGCGGAGCCAAAAACATTCAGTACTTC	CASSQGASGAKNIQYF
TRBV12-3/TRBV12-4	TRBD1	-	TRBJ1-5	TGTGCCAGCAGCCGGCGACAGGGGGGGGATCAGCCCCAGCATTTT	CASSRRQGGDQPQHF
TRBV20-1	TRBD2	-	TRBJ2-7	TGCAGTGCTAGTGCCGGACTAGCGGGAAAAGACGAGCAGTACTTC	CSASAGLAGKDEQYF
TRBV6-2/TRBV6-3	TRBD2	few	TRBJ2-5	TGTGCCAGCAGACCTAGCGGAGGGCGCCAGACCCAGTACTTC	CASRPSGGRQTQYF
TRBV29-1	TRBD1	-	TRBJ1-2	TGCAGCGTTGAACCTCGACAGGGCGGGTCGTATGGCTACACCTTC	CSVEPRQGGSYGYTF
TRBV13	-	-	TRBJ2-1	TGTGCCAGCAGCTTATCCAACAGGCCGCCATCCTACGAGCAGTTCTTC	CASSLSNRPPSYEQFF
TRBV12-3/TRBV12-4	-	once	TRBJ2-7	TGTGCCAGCAGTTTTCGGCTGACTGACTACGAGCAGTACTTC	CASSFRLTDYEQYF
TRBV20-1	-	-	TRBJ1-1	TGCAGTGCTAGAGAGGGGACTGAAGCTTTCTTT	CSAREGTEAFF
TRBV7-9	TRBD2	-	TRBJ2-1	TGTGCCAGCAGCTTTGGAGATAGCGGGGGTAACAATGAGCAGTTCTTC	CASSFGDSGGNNEQFF
TRBV14	-	many	TRBJ1-6	TGTGCCAGCCGACAGGTTGATAATTCACCCCTCCACTTT	CASRQVDNSPLHF
TRBV7-2	-	few	TRBJ1-2	TGTGCCAGCAGCTTAGTTCTCCAGGGAAAGGGCTACACCTTC	CASSLVLQGKGYTF
TRBV20-1	TRBD2	-	TRBJ2-3	TGCAGTGCTGGACTAGCGGGAAACACAGATACGCAGTATTTT	CSAGLAGNTDTQYF
TRBV20-1	TRBD2	-	TRBJ2-1	TGCAGTGCCCGAACTAGCGCACCAAGCCAGATGCAGTTCTTC	CSARTSAPSQMQFF
TRBV29-1	TRBD2	-	TRBJ2-3	TGCAGCGTTGCCCGACTAGCGGGAGTGACAGATACGCAGTATTTT	CSVARLAGVTDTQYF
TRBV20-1	-	-	TRBJ2-3	TGCAGTGCTCCGGCGGGCGGAGGAGATACGCAGTATTTT	CSAPAGGGDTQYF
TRBV12-3/TRBV12-4	-	few	TRBJ2-7	TGTGCCAGCAGTTTTACAGGTCAGCGTGGCGAGCAGTACTTC	CASSFTGQRGEQYF
TRBV5-6	-	-	TRBJ2-5	TGTGCCAGCAGCTTGGTAGCGTTAGAGACCCAGTACTTC	CASSLVALETQYF
TRBV29-1	-	once	TRBJ2-1	TGCAGCGTTGGCGCTAGCGAGCACAATGAGCAGTTCTTC	CSVGASEHNEQFF